A single T cell receptor (beta chain) is shown here with its context. This receptor's antigen is unknown. No much larger clone exists at a distance of one base, and base qualities are not known. Collaborating institutions collected whole blood in K2EDTA tubes following their own protocols. For TCRbeta analysis, collaborators shipped samples as frozen whole blood, isolated PBMCs, or DNA extracted from either of those sample types. The germline V gene sets CDR1 to MDHEN and CDR2 to SYDVKM. V and J are truncated by 3 bases and 2 bases respectively, leaving an intervening sequence of 13 bases. The CDR3 holds 15 amino acids from the cysteine to the phenylalanine. Of the read, only the CDR3 DNA is kept; its 45 bases are in frame from base 1. TCRbeta CDR3 regions were amplified from genomic DNA by means of the immunoSEQ Assay, a bias-controlled multiplex PCR. As for the original processing: The number of nucleated cells in each sample was estimated from the amplification of reference gene primers within the assay. To quantify the absolute abundance of each unique TCRbeta CDR3 rearrangement, sequence reads were collapsed and filtered. For each sample, productive Simpson clonality was calculated as the square root of Simpson's diversity index over productive rearrangements. In its TCRdb copy, this immuneACCESS table keeps in-frame sequences only and misses some clones. Where compared with another copy, unresolved V genes explain less than half of these, and the others have no known cause. Clone size and V and J calls were adopted from that table, with D and trimming inferred from the DNA. The sample table holds more than 250,000 clones, of which roughly 84% were seen once. Together, the top ten hold 1% of the sample.

The data were obtained in a study of blood T cell repertoires in COVID-19 (dated by TCRdb to the early 2020s). Background for the entire study: Samples covering the acute and convalescent phases of COVID-19 were provided by collaborators in the United States, Italy and Spain. The material from the prospective study consisted of cDNA or gDNA derived from T cells, B-cell-depleted T cells, or PBMCs. Subjects who had been exposed to COVID-19, were actively infected with it, or had recovered from it provided the deeply sampled blood TCRbeta repertoires that made up the dataset. The repertoires were made available in a free public database intended to serve as a resource for research on the immune response to SARS-CoV-2. The samples were drawn from the first 160 participants of the ongoing ImmuneRACE study and from over 950 subjects provided by 6 global collaborators. The sample metadata nearly always contained a de-identified subject ID, COVID-19 status, age in years and sex. Where available, HLA class I and class II types were taken from metadata supplied by the sample provider and were not determined by assay-based typing. General study outcomes and caveats: The quantity of clinical and demographic metadata differed by source and by participant and was supplied without curation.

The sequenced sample consisted of peripheral blood. The sequence came from a man aged 45 to 65 with active or convalescent COVID-19. The rearranged segments are TRBV28 and TRBJ1-1; possibly the D gene is TRBD1, per 6 matching bases. The CDR3 amino acid sequence is: CASSFPRTANTEAFF. The sequence in DNA is TGTGCCAGCAGTTTCCCTCGGACAGCCAACACTGAAGCTTTCTTT.